This T cell receptor (beta chain) is from a study of shared clonotypes between healthy human individuals. Findings and limits, study-wide: Naive CD4 clonotypes were shared across a handful of donors at around 5%. Non-shared clonotypes showed lower generation probabilities than clonotypes common to all four donors.

Naive CD8 populations comprised CD45RO-negative cells positively selected for CCR7, excluding terminally differentiated effector memory CD45RA+ cells. Healthy HIV-negative adults without recent acute infections or vaccinations served as donors. On this clone: Antigen specificity is unknown.

V dropped 8 bases and J dropped 3 bases, with 5 bases sitting between them. The CDR3 runs to 10 residues. Looked up from germline, CDR1 is MNHNS and CDR2 is SASEGT. Profiling relied on immunoSEQ multiplex PCR, and the TCRdb table lists in-frame clones only, not all of them. The data contain around 1.9 million clones, around 95% of them singletons. Sequenced material: naive CD8+ T cells from PBMCs. This sequence originates from a man aged 18-30 years in good health. Some clones in this sample may be carry-over from other donors' samples. The rearrangement joins TRBV6-1 to TRBJ2-7, with D unresolved. The CDR3 nucleotides read TGTGCCAGCTTTAGCTACGAGCAGTACTTC. This encodes CASFSYEQYF.